This TCR beta chain was captured by sequencing in a study of blood T cell repertoires in COVID-19 (dated by TCRdb to the early 2020s). Turning to the overall study: The collaborator samples originated in the United States, Italy and Spain and spanned the acute and convalescent phases of COVID-19. Nearly every sample came with metadata listing a de-identified subject ID, COVID-19 status, age in years and sex. Deeply sampled blood TCRbeta repertoires from subjects exposed to, actively infected with, or recovered from COVID-19 were included in the dataset. Samples came from the ongoing ImmuneRACE study (first 160 participants) plus 1,254 subjects from 6 global collaborators. Where available, HLA class I and class II types were taken from metadata supplied by the sample provider and were not determined by assay-based typing. The repertoires were released in a freely available public database intended as a resource for research on the immune response to SARS-CoV-2. The prospective study material was composed of cDNA or gDNA derived from T cells, B-cell-depleted T cells, or PBMCs. Beyond this particular receptor, the publication reports: How much clinical and demographic metadata was included differed by source and by participant, and the metadata was provided uncurated.

In regard to this clone: Its antigen is currently not known. No qualities accompany the bases; no much larger clone lies one base away.

The collaborating institutions used their own protocols to collect whole blood in K2EDTA tubes. Collaborator samples were shipped for TCRbeta analysis as frozen whole blood, isolated PBMCs, or DNA extracted from either sample type. TCRbeta CDR3 regions were amplified from genomic DNA using the immunoSEQ Assay, a bias-controlled multiplex PCR. Processing in the source paper ran as follows. Nucleated cell counts per sample were estimated from amplification of reference gene primers within the assay. To quantify the absolute abundance of each unique TCRbeta CDR3 rearrangement, sequence reads were collapsed and filtered. For each sample, productive Simpson clonality was calculated by taking the square root of Simpson's diversity index across productive rearrangements. What TCRdb holds here is the immuneACCESS table cut down to in-frame rearrangements. Part of the clones is not present; checked against another copy, under half of the missing clones reflect an unresolved V gene, and the others are unexplained. The V and J calls and clone size were taken over from that table, and D and trimming were inferred from the DNA. The sample has some 200,000 clones on record, around 84% of them singletons. Almost 4.5% of the sample goes to the ten largest clones.

The sample consisted of peripheral blood. This TCR derives from a man aged 50-60 years with acute or convalescent COVID-19.

The CDR3 corresponds to CASSQGQRETQYF. The DNA sequence reads TGCGCCAGCAGCCAGGGACAGAGAGAGACCCAGTACTTC. The chain is made from TRBV4-1 and TRBJ2-5, and 7 bases in between align with TRBD1. V and J are trimmed by 3 bases and 4 bases, and the gene matches miss 2 bases of the junction. From cysteine to phenylalanine, the CDR3 is 13 amino acids long. Kept here is only the CDR3 DNA, which spans 39 bases and is read in frame from base 1. CDR1 and CDR2 are drawn from the germline V gene: MGHRA, YSYEKL.